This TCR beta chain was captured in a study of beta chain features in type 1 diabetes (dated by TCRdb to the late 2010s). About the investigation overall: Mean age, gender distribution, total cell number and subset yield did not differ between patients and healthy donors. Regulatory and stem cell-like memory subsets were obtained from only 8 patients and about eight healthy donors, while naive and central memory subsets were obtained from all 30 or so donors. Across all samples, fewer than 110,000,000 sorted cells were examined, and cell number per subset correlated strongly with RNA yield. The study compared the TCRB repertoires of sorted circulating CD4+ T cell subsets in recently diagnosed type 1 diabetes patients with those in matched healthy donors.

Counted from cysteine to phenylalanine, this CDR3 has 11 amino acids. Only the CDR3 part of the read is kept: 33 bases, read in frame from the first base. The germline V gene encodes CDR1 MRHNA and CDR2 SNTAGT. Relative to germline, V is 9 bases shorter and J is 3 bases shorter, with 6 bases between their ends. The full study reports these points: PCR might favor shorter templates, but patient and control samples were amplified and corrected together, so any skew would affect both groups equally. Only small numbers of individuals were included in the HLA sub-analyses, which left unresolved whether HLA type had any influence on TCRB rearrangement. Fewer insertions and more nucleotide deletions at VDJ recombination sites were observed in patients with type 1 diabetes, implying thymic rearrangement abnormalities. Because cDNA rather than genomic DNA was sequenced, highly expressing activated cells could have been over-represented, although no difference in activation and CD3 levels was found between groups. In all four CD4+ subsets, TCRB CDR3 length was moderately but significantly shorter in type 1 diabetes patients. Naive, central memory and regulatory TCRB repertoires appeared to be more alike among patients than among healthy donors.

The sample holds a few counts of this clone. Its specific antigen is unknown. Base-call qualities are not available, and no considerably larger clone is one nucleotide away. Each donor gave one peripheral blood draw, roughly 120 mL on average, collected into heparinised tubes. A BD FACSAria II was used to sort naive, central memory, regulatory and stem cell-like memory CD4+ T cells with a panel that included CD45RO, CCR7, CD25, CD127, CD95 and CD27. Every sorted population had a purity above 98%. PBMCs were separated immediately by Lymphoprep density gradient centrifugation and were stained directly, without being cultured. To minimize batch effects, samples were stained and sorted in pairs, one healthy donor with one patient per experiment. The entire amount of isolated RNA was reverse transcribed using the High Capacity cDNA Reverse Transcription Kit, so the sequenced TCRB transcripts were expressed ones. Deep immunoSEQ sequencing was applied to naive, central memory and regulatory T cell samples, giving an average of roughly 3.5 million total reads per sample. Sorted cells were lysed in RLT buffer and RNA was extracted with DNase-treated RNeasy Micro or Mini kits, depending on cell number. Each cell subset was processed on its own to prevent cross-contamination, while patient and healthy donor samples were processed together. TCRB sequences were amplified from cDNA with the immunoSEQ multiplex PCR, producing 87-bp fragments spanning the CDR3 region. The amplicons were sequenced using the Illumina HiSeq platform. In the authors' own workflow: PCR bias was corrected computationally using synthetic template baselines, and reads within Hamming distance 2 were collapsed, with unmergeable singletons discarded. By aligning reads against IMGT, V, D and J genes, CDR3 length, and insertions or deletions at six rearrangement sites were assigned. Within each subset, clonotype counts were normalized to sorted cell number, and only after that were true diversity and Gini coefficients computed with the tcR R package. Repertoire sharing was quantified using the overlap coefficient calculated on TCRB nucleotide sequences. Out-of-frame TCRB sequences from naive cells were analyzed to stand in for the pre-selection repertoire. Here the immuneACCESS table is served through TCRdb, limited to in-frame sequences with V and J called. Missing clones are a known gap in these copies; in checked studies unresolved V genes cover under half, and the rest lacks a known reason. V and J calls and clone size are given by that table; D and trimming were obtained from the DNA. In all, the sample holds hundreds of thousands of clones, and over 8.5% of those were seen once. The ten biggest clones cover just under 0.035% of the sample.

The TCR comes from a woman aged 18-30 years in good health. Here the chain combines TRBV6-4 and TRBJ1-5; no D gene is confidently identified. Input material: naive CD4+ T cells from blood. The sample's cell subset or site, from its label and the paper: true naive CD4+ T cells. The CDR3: CARLVNQPQHF. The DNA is TGTGCCAGACTTGTCAATCAGCCCCAGCATTTT.